This entry concerns a single T cell receptor (beta chain). This specimen belongs to a study of blood T cell repertoires in COVID-19. The overall study: Both acute and convalescent COVID-19 samples were obtained from the United States, Italy and Spain. T cells, B-cell-depleted T cells, or PBMCs provided the cDNA or gDNA that served as material.

Followed over time, Seattle patients had been enrolled while infection was active. In the study's own analysis: Amplification of reference gene primers was used by the study to estimate nucleated cell counts. Produced via immunoSEQ multiplex PCR; TCRdb's table is partial and in-frame only. V, J and clone size reflect that table, while D and trimming were determined from the DNA. The table includes 300,000 to 350,000 clones, over 80% detected once. In germline, CDR1 is SGHTA, CDR2 FQGTGA. The CDR3 is made up of 14 amino acids. V lost 2 bases, J lost 3 bases, and 8 bases lay in between. This receptor was obtained from a man aged 30 to 39 with COVID-19, enrolled during active disease. This chain uses TRBV7-3 with TRBJ1-3; perhaps TRBD1 as D (5 bases). The material sequenced was peripheral blood. The CDR3 is CASSLPGVGNTIYF. CDR3 sequence (DNA): TGTGCCAGCAGCTTACCGGGGGTTGGAAACACCATATATTTT.